This T cell receptor (beta chain) was obtained from a study of blood T cells in healthy people across ages. Study outcomes and limitations: TCR beta diversity, measured per million T cells, fell in a roughly linear way with age.

Next came a second PCR, run for about 6 to 11 cycles, which used a sample-barcoded 5' primer along with a J-beta primer mix. Each cDNA molecule was tagged by a template-switch adaptor with 12 random nucleotides. TCRdb re-derived calls from the 5' RACE reads in MiXCR, one entry per CDR3 protein. The table lists around 800,000 distinct CDR3 sequences, about 46% of them singletons, with 15% to 20% in the top ten. Every participating donor contributed about 10 milliliters of peripheral blood through a draw. In each sample, at least 6.5 million PBMCs were isolated. Turning to this clonotype: The antigen is undetermined.

V dropped 7 bases and J dropped 0 bases, with 8 bases sitting between them. This CDR3 spans 13 amino acids. From germline, CDR1 is SGHAT and CDR2 FQDESV (reference sequence). The clonotype was recovered from a man older than 75 in good health. The sample was blood. This chain joins TRBV11-1 and TRBJ2-3; no reliable D call. CDR3 DNA: TGTGCCAGCATCCCAGACAGCACAGATACGCAGTATTTT. Its translation: CASIPDSTDTQYF.